The 19 T cell receptor beta chains reported below all come from one sample, sequenced in a study of blood T cell repertoires in COVID-19. Sequencing was performed with immunoSEQ multiplex PCR; in TCRdb, only in-frame clones are kept and a portion is missing. Of some 150,000 clones listed, approximately 88% are singletons. The source material was PBMCs or T cells enriched from blood (not recorded which). The receptors derive from a woman between 25 and 40 years old with acute COVID-19.

This clone was detected only a few times. The V call is TRBV15, the J call TRBJ1-1; D is possibly TRBD1 (6 bases). Trimming removed 2 bases at V and 3 bases at J, with 13 bases between. This CDR3 contains 15 residues. Germline lookup yields CDR1 LNHNV and CDR2 YYDKDF (reference sequence). Here the CDR3 reads CATSRPDQGYTEAFF. CDR3 nucleotide sequence: TGTGCCACCAGCAGACCCGATCAGGGGTACACTGAAGCTTTCTTT.

The chain joins TRBV18 to TRBJ2-7; 9 bases match TRBD1. The CDR3 covers 14 residues. CDR1 and CDR2 (germline): KGHSH, LQKENI. J was trimmed by 5 bases and V by 3 bases; bases with no gene match: 5. DNA of the CDR3: TGTGCCAGCTCACCGACAGGGGGGCTGCACGAGCAGTACTTC. Residues: CASSPTGGLHEQYF.

The chain carries TRBV18 and TRBJ2-1, with a tentative D call TRBD2 (5 bases). CDR3 length: 19 residues. CDR1 is KGHSH, CDR2 LQKENI, per germline. Trimming shortened V by 2 bases and J by 5 bases, and 25 bases separated the two germline ends. The CDR3 spells CASSPISGNTLRQDNEQFF. The CDR3 nucleotides read TGTGCCAGCTCACCAATATCGGGAAACACACTCAGGCAGGACAATGAGCAGTTCTTC.

The chain carries TRBV24-1 and TRBJ1-5, with D unclear. The CDR3 totals 14 residues. CDR1 and CDR2 from the germline V gene are KGHDR and SFDVKD. The V and J ends lost 3 bases and 4 bases respectively, with 9 bases between them. The CDR3 protein is CATSDPVLNQPQHF. In DNA, the CDR3 is TGTGCCACCAGTGATCCCGTTCTGAATCAGCCCCAGCATTTT.

The chain is built from TRBV28 and TRBJ2-1; the match to TRBD2 covers 12 bases. This CDR3 spans 14 amino acids. In germline, CDR1 is MDHEN, CDR2 SYDVKM. Trimming cost V 7 bases and J 7 bases; bases outside gene matches: 5. In DNA, the CDR3 is TGTGCCAGCAAGTCTAGCGGGAGGGGGAATGAGCAGTTCTTC. The encoded protein is CASKSSGRGNEQFF.

V usage is TRBV7-9 and J usage is TRBJ2-5, with a possible D match to TRBD2 (5 bases). The V end lost 0 bases, the J end lost 1 base, and 9 bases lay between the germline ends. The CDR3 extends over 15 amino acids. Germline assignment: CDR1 SEHNR and CDR2 FQNEAQ (reference sequence). This CDR3 is CASSLASGFQETQYF. The DNA of the CDR3 is TGTGCCAGCAGCTTAGCGTCGGGGTTCCAAGAGACCCAGTACTTC.

The genes are TRBV7-6 and TRBJ2-5, with 11 bases identical to TRBD2. J gave up 1 base and V 5 bases, and 6 bases lay outside the gene matches. In germline, CDR1 is SGHVS, CDR2 FNYEAQ. The CDR3 totals 16 residues. Here the CDR3 DNA reads TGTGCCAGCAGCCTTAGCGGGAGGGCCATCCAAGAGACCCAGTACTTC. It encodes CASSLSGRAIQETQYF.

The CDR3 DNA reads as TGTGCCAGCAGTACAGGGAACTATGGCTACACCTTC. This encodes CASSTGNYGYTF. The gene calls are TRBV28 and TRBJ1-2, with D perhaps TRBD1 (6 bases). The V gene lost 5 bases and the J gene lost 2 bases, with 6 bases spanning the gap. The CDR3 runs 12 residues. CDR1 and CDR2 (germline): MDHEN, SYDVKM.

This clone has more than one count but fewer than ten. The chain joins TRBV7-2 to TRBJ2-1, with TRBD2 matching 8 bases. After removal of 0 bases from V and 6 bases from J, the junction contained 7 bases not matched to a gene. Per germline, CDR1 SGHTA and CDR2 FQGNSA. This CDR3 contains 16 residues. The DNA for the CDR3 is TGTGCCAGCAGCTTAGCAGGTCTAGCGGGCCGCAATGAGCAGTTCTTC. Protein product: CASSLAGLAGRNEQFF.

The chain links TRBV28 to TRBJ1-2; D is ambiguous. Deletions cut 3 bases from V and 7 bases from J, with 9 bases between. Germline V gene data show CDR1 as MDHEN and CDR2 as SYDVKM. The CDR3 length is 12 residues. CDR3 DNA sequence: TGTGCCAGCAGTTTCGGGGTTTTTGGCTACACCTTC. Protein sequence: CASSFGVFGYTF.

The gene calls are TRBV18 and TRBJ2-7; perhaps TRBD2 as D (6 bases). The germline V and J ends were trimmed by 0 bases and 2 bases, with 14 bases remaining between them. The V gene's germline CDR1 is KGHSH and CDR2 LQKENI. This CDR3 is 16 amino acids long. The CDR3 DNA is TGTGCCAGCTCACCACCGCAGGGACTCGCTACCTACGAGCAGTACTTC. Protein: CASSPPQGLATYEQYF.

The gene calls are TRBV4-3 and TRBJ2-1; 7 positions agree with TRBD2. V gave up 2 bases and J gave up 10 bases; unmatched junction bases: 14. The CDR3 loop spans 16 amino acids. Germline CDR1 LGHNA, CDR2 YSLEER. The CDR3, as DNA: TGCGCCAGCAGCCAACTTGGATCGGGGGGTGCGGGGGAGCAGTTCTTC. Residues: CASSQLGSGGAGEQFF.

This clone was counted a single time. The V gene is TRBV9, the J gene TRBJ2-1; possible D gene TRBD2, 6 bases. Trimming took 3 bases from V and 4 from J, leaving 23 bases between them. The CDR3 spans 18 residues. Germline V gene lookup returns CDR1 SGDLS and CDR2 YYNGEE. CDR3 in amino acids: CASSENQSPGAKYNEQFF. The CDR3 nucleotides are TGTGCCAGCAGCGAGAATCAAAGCCCGGGAGCAAAATACAATGAGCAGTTCTTC.

The chain recombines TRBV7-2 with TRBJ2-1; D may be TRBD2 (5 bases). V was clipped by 3 bases and J by 4 bases, with 7 bases between them. The CDR3 consists of 13 residues. Germline CDR1 SGHTA, CDR2 FQGNSA. CDR3 bases: TGTGCCAGCAGCTTTCTAGCATACAATGAGCAGTTCTTC. Its protein is CASSFLAYNEQFF.

The V call is TRBV6-5, the J call TRBJ2-5; D perhaps matches TRBD1 (5 bases). Looked up from germline, CDR1 is MNHEY and CDR2 is SVGAGI. This CDR3 comprises 14 residues. Trimming cost V 0 bases and J 3 bases, with 8 bases left between them. This chain's CDR3 is CASSYSPTEETQYF. In nucleotides, the CDR3 is TGTGCCAGCAGTTACTCACCGACAGAAGAGACCCAGTACTTC.

The chain recombines TRBV10-3 with TRBJ2-2; 9 bases fit TRBD1. The CDR3 has 15 amino acids. Germline V lookup: CDR1 ENHRY, CDR2 SYGVKD. Germline trimming cut 5 bases from V and 7 bases from J; bases unmatched to any gene: 8. CDR3 region: CAISRGQGDGGELFF. CDR3 DNA sequence: TGTGCCATCAGTAGGGGACAGGGTGATGGCGGGGAGCTGTTTTTT.

The V call is TRBV5-1, the J call TRBJ1-2; 10 bases map to TRBD1. Looked up from germline, CDR1 is SGHRS and CDR2 is YFSETQ. The CDR3 consists of 15 residues. V shed 0 bases and J 7 bases; nucleotides not matched to a gene: 6. CDR3 sequence (DNA): TGCGCCAGCAGCTTGGTGACAGGGGGCGAGAGTGGCTACACCTTC. Its translation is CASSLVTGGESGYTF.

This chain uses TRBV7-8 with TRBJ1-5; D is perhaps TRBD1 (5 bases). V was cut by 1 base and J by 4 bases, with 8 bases left in between. The CDR3 contains 14 residues. CDR1 is SGHVS, CDR2 FQNEAQ, per germline. CDR3 coding DNA: TGTGCCAGCAGCTTAGGCAGGGTGAATCAGCCCCAGCATTTT. Encoded protein: CASSLGRVNQPQHF.

The chain uses TRBV5-1 and TRBJ2-1; D is possibly TRBD2 (5 bases). Germline V gene lookup returns CDR1 SGHRS and CDR2 YFSETQ. This CDR3 has 14 residues. V was pared by 4 bases and J by 5 bases, with 13 bases between. CDR3: CASSTGLADNEQFF. The DNA for the CDR3 is TGCGCCAGCAGCACCGGACTGGCGGACAATGAGCAGTTCTTC.